Listed here is a single TCR beta chain. No antigen is known for it. The CDR3 end shows no conserved phenylalanine or tryptophan, and so a read error is likely. The data derive from a study of regulatory T cells in long-lasting Graves disease. Time point noted: newly diagnosed GD, antithyroid drugs for less than 3 months. Scientists built the TCR library using RNA that was extracted from PBMCs. Construction of TCR beta libraries relied on iRepertoire HTBI primers and on Arm-PCR targeting CDR3 regions. One entry per CDR3 protein results from TCRdb running MiXCR on the multiplex PCR reads. The table has around 500,000 distinct CDR3 sequences, roughly 14% seen once. The germline CDR1 and CDR2 sequences are MNHNS and SASEGT. V shed 6 bases and J 4 bases; nucleotides not matched to a gene: 8. The CDR3 covers 16 residues. Overall study findings and caveats: Persistent disease showed a preference for TRBV28, TRBJ1-2 and TRBJ2-5. Newly diagnosed Graves' patients had higher TCR diversity than persistent ones. With a small sample size, accuracy may have been reduced.

These data were also filed under a second study, of T cells in Graves' hyperthyroidism and ophthalmopathy.

The sequences come from peripheral blood mononuclear cells (PBMCs), collected at new diagnosis, from a patient treated with antithyroid drugs. This receptor was identified in a man in his thirties or forties with Graves disease. V gene TRBV6-1 combines with J gene TRBJ2-4, with TRBD2 identical over 11 bases. CDR3 sequence reads: CASRTLAGVSKNIQYV. CDR3 DNA: TGTGCCAGCAGAACACTAGCGGGAGTCTCTAAAAACATTCAGTACGTC.